The present entry profiles one T cell receptor beta chain with its context. This sample was included in a study of cytomegalovirus exposure and HLA in healthy donors. Unmatched junction bases numbered 8, after V lost 1 base and J lost 5 bases. In germline, CDR1 is MGHRA, CDR2 YSYEKL. The length of the CDR3 is 16 residues. Vbeta (60) and Jbeta (13) primers were used in the PCR. Libraries were prepared by immunoSEQ multiplex PCR; TCRdb keeps only in-frame clonotypes and omits some of them. This sample carries 120,000 to 150,000 clones, nearly 85% of them seen once, and the ten largest clones take roughly 3.5%.

The sequence was obtained from a male donor in good health and CMV-seronegative. J is TRBJ2-1 and V is TRBV4-1; 7 bases are a match to TRBD2. Sequencing input: PBMCs. Here the CDR3 reads CASSQVGRESHNEQFF. In nucleotides, the CDR3 is TGCGCCAGCAGCCAAGTGGGGCGGGAGTCCCACAATGAGCAGTTCTTC.